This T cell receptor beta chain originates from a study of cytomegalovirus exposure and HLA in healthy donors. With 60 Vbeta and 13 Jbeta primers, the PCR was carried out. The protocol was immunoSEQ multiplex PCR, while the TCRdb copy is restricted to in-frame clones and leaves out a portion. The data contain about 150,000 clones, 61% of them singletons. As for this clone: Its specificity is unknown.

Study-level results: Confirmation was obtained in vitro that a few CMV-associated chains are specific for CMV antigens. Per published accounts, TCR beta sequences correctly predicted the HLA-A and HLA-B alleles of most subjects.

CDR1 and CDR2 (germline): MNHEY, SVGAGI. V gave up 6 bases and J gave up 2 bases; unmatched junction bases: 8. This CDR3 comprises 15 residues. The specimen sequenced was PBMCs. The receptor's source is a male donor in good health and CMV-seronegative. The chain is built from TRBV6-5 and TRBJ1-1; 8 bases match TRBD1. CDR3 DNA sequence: TGTGCCAGCAGGGCAGGGGGCGCGCAAAACACTGAAGCTTTCTTT. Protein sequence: CASRAGGAQNTEAFF.